The present T cell receptor beta chain was sequenced within a study of blood T cell repertoires in COVID-19. Overall study context: Sites across the United States, Italy and Spain contributed samples from acute and convalescent COVID-19.

The CDR3 totals 15 residues. Trimming stripped 1 base from V and 2 bases from J, with 11 bases between. Germline V CDR1 and CDR2: KGHSH, LQKENI. As handled by the study authors: Using reference gene primer amplification, nucleated cell counts were estimated. This table comes from immunoSEQ multiplex PCR, and its TCRdb copy is limited to in-frame clones, with some not included. For V, J and clone size, that table is used; D and trimming come from the DNA. The data hold some 93,000 clones, with 86% observed a single time. The sample taken for sequencing was peripheral blood. The sequence was obtained from a woman older than 75 with acute or convalescent COVID-19. The chain couples TRBV18 to TRBJ1-1; D uncertain. The CDR3 protein is CASSPLATSNTEAFF. The CDR3 DNA reads as TGTGCCAGCTCACCACTAGCTACTTCAAACACTGAAGCTTTCTTT.